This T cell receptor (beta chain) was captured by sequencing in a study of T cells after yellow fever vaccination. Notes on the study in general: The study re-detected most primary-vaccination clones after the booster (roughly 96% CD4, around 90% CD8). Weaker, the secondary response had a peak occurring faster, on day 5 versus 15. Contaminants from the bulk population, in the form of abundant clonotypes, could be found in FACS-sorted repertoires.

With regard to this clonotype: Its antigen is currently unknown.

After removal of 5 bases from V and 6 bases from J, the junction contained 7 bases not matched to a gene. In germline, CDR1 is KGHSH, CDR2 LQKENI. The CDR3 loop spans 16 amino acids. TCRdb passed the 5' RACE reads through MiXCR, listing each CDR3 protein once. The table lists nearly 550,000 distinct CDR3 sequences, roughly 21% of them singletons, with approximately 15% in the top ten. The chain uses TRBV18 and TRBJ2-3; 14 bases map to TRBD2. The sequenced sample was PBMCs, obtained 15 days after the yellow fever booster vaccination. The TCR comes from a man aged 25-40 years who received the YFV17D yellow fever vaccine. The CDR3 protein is CASSSTSGRASDTQYF. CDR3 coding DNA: TGTGCCAGCTCATCGACTAGCGGGAGGGCCTCCGATACGCAGTATTTT.